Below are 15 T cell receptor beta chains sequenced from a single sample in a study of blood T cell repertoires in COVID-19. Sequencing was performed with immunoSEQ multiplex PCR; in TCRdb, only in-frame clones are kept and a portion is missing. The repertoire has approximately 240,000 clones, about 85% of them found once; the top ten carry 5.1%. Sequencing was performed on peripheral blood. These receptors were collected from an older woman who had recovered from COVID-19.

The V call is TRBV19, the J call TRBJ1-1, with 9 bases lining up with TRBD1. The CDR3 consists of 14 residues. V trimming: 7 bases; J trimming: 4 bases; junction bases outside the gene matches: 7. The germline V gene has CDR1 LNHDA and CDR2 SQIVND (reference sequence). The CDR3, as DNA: TGTGCCAGTACCCCCACAGGGGGCATCACTGAAGCTTTCTTT. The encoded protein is CASTPTGGITEAFF. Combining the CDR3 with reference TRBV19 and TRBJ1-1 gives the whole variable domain DGGITQSPKYLFRKEGQNVTLSCEQNLNHDAMYWYRQDPGQGLRLIYYSQIVNDFQKGDIAEGYSVSREKKESFPLTVTSAQKNPTAFYLCASTPTGGITEAFFGQGTRLTVV.

CDR3 loop: CASSLFGTTNTEAFF. The CDR3 DNA follows: TGTGCCAGCAGTTTGTTCGGGACAACTAACACTGAAGCTTTCTTT. J is TRBJ1-1 and V is TRBV27; D is possibly TRBD1 (6 bases). This CDR3 region has 15 residues. The germline V and J ends were trimmed by 3 bases and 2 bases, with 13 bases remaining between them. Germline CDR1 MNHEY, CDR2 SMNVEV (reference sequence).

The DNA of the CDR3 is TGTGCCAGCAGCCCAAACAGGGGGGAGGGCTATGGCTACACCTTC. Translated, it gives CASSPNRGEGYGYTF. The V call is TRBV7-3, the J call TRBJ1-2, with TRBD1 identical over 8 bases. The CDR3 has 15 residues. Germline assignment: CDR1 SGHTA and CDR2 FQGTGA. Trimming cost V 5 bases and J 4 bases; bases outside gene matches: 9.

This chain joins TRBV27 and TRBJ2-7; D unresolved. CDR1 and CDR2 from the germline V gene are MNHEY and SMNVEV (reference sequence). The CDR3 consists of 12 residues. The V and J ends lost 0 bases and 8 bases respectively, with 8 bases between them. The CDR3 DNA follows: TGTGCCAGCAGTTTATCCGGAGATAAGCAGTACTTC. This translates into CASSLSGDKQYF.

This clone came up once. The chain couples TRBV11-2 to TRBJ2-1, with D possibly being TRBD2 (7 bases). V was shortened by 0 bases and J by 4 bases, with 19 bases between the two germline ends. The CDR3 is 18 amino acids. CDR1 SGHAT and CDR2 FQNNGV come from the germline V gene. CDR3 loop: CASSLEGIGGDSYNEQFF. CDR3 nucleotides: TGTGCCAGCAGCTTAGAGGGGATAGGGGGGGACTCATACAATGAGCAGTTCTTC.

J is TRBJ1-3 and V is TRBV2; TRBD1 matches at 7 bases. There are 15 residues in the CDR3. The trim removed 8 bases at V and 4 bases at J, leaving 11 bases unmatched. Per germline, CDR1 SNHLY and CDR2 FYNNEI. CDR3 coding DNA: TGTGCCAGCCAGGCCGGGACAGAGGTCGGAAACACCATATATTTT. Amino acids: CASQAGTEVGNTIYF.

This CDR3 is CASSPLMTGDTQYF. The CDR3 DNA reads TGTGCCAGCTCACCCCTCATGACAGGAGATACGCAGTATTTT. J is TRBJ2-3 and V is TRBV18, with a tentative D call TRBD1 (6 bases). V dropped 3 bases and J dropped 5 bases, with 12 bases sitting between them. Germline V gene sequence: CDR1 KGHSH, CDR2 LQKENI. The CDR3 loop spans 14 amino acids.

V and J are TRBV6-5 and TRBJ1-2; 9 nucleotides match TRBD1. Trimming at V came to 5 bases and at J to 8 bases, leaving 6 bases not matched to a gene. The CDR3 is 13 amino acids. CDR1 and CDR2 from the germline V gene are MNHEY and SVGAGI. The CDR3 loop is CASSPDRGLGYTF. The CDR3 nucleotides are TGTGCCAGCAGTCCCGACAGGGGGTTGGGCTACACCTTC.

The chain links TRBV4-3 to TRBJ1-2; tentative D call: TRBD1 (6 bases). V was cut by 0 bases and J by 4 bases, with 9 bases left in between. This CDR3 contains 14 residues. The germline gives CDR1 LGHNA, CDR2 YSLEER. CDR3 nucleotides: TGCGCCAGCAGCCAAGATCCGGACAGCTATGGCTACACCTTC. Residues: CASSQDPDSYGYTF.

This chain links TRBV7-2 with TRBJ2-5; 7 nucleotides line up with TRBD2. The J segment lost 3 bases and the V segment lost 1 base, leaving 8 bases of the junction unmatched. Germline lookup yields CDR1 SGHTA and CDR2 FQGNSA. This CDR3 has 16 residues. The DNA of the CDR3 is TGTGCCAGCAGCTTAGAATGGCGGGGGACGAAAGAGACCCAGTACTTC. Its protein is CASSLEWRGTKETQYF.

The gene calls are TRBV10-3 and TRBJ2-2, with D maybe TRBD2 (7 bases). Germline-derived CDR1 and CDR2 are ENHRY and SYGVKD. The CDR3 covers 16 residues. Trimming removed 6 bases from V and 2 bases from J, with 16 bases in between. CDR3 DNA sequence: TGTGCCATCAGGACCTGGGGGGGGCGAAACACCGGGGAGCTGTTTTTT. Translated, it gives CAIRTWGGRNTGELFF.

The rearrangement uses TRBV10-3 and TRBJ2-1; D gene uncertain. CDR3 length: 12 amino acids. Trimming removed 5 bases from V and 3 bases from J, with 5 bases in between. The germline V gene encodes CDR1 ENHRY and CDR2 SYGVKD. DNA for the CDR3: TGTGCCATCAGTCAGCGCTACAATGAGCAGTTCTTC. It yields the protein CAISQRYNEQFF.

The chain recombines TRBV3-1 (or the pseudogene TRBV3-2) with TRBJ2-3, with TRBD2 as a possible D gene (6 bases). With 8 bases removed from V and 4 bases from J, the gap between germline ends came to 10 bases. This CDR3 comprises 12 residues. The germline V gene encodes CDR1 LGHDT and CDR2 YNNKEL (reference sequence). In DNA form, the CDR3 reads TGTGCCAGCGGAGCGGGCGCAGATACGCAGTATTTT. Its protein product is CASGAGADTQYF.

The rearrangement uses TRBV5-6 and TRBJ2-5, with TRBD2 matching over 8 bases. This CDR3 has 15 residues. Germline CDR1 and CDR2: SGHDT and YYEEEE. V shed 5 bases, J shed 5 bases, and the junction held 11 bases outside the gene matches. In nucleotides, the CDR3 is TGTGCCAGCAGAACCTACGGGGGGGCCGGGGAGACCCAGTACTTC. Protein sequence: CASRTYGGAGETQYF. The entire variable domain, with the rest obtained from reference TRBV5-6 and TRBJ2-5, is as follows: DAGVTQSPTHLIKTRGQQVTLRCSPKSGHDTVSWYQQALGQGPQFIFQYYEEEERQRGNFPDRFSGHQFPNYSSELNVNALLLGDSALYLCASRTYGGAGETQYFGPGTRLLVL.

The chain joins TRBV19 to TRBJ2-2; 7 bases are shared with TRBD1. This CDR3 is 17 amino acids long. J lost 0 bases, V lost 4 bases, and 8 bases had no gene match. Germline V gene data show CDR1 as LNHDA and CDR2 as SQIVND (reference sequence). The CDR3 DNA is TGTGCCAGTAGTAGCCTTGTGGGACAGACGAACACCGGGGAGCTGTTTTTT. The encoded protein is CASSSLVGQTNTGELFF.